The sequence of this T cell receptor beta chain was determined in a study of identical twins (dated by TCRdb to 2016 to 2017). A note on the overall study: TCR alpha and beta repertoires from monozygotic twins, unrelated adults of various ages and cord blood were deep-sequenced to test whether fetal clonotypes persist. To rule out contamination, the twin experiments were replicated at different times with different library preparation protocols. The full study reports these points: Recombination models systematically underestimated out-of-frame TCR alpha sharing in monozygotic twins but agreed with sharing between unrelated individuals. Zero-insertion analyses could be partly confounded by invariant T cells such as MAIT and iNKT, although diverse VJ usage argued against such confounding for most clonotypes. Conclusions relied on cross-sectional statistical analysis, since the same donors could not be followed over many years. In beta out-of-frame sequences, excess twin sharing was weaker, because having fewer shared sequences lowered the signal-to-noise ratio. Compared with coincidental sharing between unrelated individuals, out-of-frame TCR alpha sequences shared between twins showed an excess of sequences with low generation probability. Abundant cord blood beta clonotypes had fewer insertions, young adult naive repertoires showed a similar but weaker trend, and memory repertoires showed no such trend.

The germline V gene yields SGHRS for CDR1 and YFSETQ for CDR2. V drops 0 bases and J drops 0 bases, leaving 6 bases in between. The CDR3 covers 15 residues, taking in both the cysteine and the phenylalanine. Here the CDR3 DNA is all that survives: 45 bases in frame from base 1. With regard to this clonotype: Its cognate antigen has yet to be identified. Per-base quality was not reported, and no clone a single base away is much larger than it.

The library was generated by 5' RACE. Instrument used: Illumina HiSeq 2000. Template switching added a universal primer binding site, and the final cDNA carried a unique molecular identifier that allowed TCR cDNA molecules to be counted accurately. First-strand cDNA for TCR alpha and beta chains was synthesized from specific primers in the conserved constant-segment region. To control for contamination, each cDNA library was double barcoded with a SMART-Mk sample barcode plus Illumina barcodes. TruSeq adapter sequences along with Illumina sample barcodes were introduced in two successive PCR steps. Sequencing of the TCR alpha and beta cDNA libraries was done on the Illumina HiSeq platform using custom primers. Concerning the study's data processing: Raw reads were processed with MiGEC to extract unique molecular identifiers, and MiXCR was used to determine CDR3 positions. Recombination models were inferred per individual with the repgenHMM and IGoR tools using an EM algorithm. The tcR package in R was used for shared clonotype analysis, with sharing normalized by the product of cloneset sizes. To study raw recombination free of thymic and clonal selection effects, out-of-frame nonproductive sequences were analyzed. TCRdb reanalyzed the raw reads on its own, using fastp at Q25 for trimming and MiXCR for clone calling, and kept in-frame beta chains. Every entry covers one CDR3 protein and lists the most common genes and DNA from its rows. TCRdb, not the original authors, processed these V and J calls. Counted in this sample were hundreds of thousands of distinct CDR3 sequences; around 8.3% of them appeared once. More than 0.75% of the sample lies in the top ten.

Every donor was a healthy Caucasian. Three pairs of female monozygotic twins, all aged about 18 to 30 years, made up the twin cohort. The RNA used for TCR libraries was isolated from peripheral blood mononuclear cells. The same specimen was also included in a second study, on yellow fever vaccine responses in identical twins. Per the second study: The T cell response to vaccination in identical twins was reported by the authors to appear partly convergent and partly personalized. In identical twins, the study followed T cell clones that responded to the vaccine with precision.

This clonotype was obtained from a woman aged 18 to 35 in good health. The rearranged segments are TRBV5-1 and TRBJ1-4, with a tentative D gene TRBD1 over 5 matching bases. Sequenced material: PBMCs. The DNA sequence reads TGCGCCAGCAGCTTGGGGGGGGCAACTAATGAAAAACTGTTTTTT. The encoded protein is CASSLGGATNEKLFF.